The clone carrying this TCR beta chain has just one count. This specimen comes from a study of T cells after posttransplantation cyclophosphamide. The repertoire was sequenced with immunoSEQ multiplex PCR; TCRdb's copy has only in-frame clones and lacks some. The sample includes over 15,000 clones, around 84% of them seen just once. Controls had myeloablative marrow grafts with methotrexate and calcineurin inhibitor, sampled at 1 year. With 4 bases clipped from V and 5 bases from J, the junction kept 11 bases outside the gene matches. This CDR3 contains 16 residues. The germline gives CDR1 LNHDA, CDR2 SQIVND (reference sequence).

Sequences were derived from PBMCs, sampled after allogeneic stem cell transplant with calcineurin inhibitor and methotrexate. The chain is built from TRBV19 and TRBJ1-1; 9 bases map to TRBD1. The sequence came from a female patient aged 18 to 29 who received an allogeneic stem cell transplant from an unrelated donor, was CMV-positive, and had acute and chronic GVHD. Some T cells may trace back to the graft donor. The CDR3 reads CASSTRDREVGTEAFF. As DNA, the CDR3 is TGTGCCAGTAGTACCCGGGACAGGGAAGTTGGTACTGAAGCTTTCTTT. Looking up the rest from reference TRBV19 and TRBJ1-1 gives the full variable domain: DGGITQSPKYLFRKEGQNVTLSCEQNLNHDAMYWYRQDPGQGLRLIYYSQIVNDFQKGDIAEGYSVSREKKESFPLTVTSAQKNPTAFYLCASSTRDREVGTEAFFGQGTRLTVV.